A selection of T cell receptor beta chains follows, all from one sample in a study of T cell responses to AZD1222 COVID-19 vaccine. Sequenced by immunoSEQ multiplex PCR; TCRdb stores in-frame clones only, minus some. The table lists under 200,000 clones, 90% to 95% of them singletons. Sequenced here: peripheral blood, sampled 28 days after the second AZD1222 dose. The source of these receptors is an adult who received the AZD1222 COVID-19 vaccine. CDR3s include the opening cysteine and the closing phenylalanine or tryptophan. A D gene is named only where the DNA matches it firmly. Expanded clones are given a class, and other clones once, few, many or no size at all.

>TRBV10-3|once|NA|TRBJ2-6
TGTGCCATCAGTGGAAGCCCCGTTGCCGAGAGAGCTAAGGCTGGGGCCAACGTCCTGACTTTC
CAISGSPVAERAKAGANVLTF
>TRBV7-2|NA|TRBD1|TRBJ2-4
TGTGCCAGCAGCCCGACAGGGTCCCCCAGTTCCCGCATTCAGTACTTC
CASSPTGSPSSRIQYF
>TRBV10-3|NA|NA|TRBJ1-2
TGTGCCATCAGTGAAGGCAGCTCCTATGGCTACACCTTC
CAISEGSSYGYTF
>TRBV4-3|NA|TRBD1|TRBJ1-2
TGCGCCAGCAGCCAAGTCTCTCTACAGGGGGCGGATAACTATGGCTACACCTTC
CASSQVSLQGADNYGYTF
>TRBV6-5|once|NA|TRBJ2-1
TGTGCCAGCAGATCACCCGGACAGATTTACAATGAGCAGTTCTTC
CASRSPGQIYNEQFF
>TRBV5-1|once|NA|TRBJ2-7
TGCGCCAGCTCCTTGGGGCGATCGGAGTCCTACGAGCAGTACTTC
CASSLGRSESYEQYF
>TRBV7-2|NA|NA|TRBJ2-1
TGTGCCAGCGGCGGAGGGGGCTCCGGCACATTTACCTACAATGAGCAGTTCTTC
CASGGGGSGTFTYNEQFF
>TRBV6-2/TRBV6-3|NA|TRBD1|TRBJ1-2
TGTGCCAGCAGCGGGACAGGGGACTATGGCTACACCTTC
CASSGTGDYGYTF
>TRBV13|NA|NA|TRBJ2-3
TGTGCCAGCAGCTTAGCGGGCACAGATACGCAGTATTTT
CASSLAGTDTQYF
>TRBV2|once|NA|TRBJ1-4
TGTGCCAGCAGTGAAAGTTGGACGGGGATTGAGGATGAAAAACTGTTTTTT
CASSESWTGIEDEKLFF
>TRBV27|once|NA|TRBJ1-2
TGTGCCAGCAGCACCCGACGGCTAGAGGGGGGCTACACCTTC
CASSTRRLEGGYTF
>TRBV2|once|NA|TRBJ1-4
TGTGCCAGCAGAATCAGGGATGAAAAACTGTTTTTT
CASRIRDEKLFF
>TRBV15|NA|TRBD1|TRBJ1-6
TGTGCCACCAGCAGGACAGGACAGGGGGAATCACCCCTCCACTTT
CATSRTGQGESPLHF